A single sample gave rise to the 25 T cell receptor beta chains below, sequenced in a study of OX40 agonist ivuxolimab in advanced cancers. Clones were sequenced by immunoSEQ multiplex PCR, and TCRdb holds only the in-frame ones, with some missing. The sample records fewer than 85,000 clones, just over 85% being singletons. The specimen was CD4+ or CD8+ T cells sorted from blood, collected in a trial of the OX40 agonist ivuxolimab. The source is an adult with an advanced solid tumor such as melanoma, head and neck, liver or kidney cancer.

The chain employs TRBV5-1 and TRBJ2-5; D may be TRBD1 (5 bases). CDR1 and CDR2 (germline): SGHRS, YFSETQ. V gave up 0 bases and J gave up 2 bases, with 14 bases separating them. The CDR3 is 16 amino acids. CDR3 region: CASSLDRIMNQETQYF. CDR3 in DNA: TGCGCCAGCAGCTTGGACAGGATAATGAATCAAGAGACCCAGTACTTC.

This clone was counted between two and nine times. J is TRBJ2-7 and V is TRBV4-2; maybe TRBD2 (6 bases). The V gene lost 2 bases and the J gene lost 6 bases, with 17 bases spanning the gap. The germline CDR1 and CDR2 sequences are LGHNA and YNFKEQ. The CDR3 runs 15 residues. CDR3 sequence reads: CASSQRGGVGSEQYF. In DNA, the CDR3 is TGTGCCAGCAGCCAAAGGGGAGGAGTCGGGTCCGAGCAGTACTTC.

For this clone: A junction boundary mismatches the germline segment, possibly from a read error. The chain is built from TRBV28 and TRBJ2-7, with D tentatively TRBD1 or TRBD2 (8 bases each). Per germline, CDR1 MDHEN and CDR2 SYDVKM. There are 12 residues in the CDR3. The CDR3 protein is CASSFREGQATF. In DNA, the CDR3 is TGTGCCAGCAGTTTCCGGGAGGGACAGGCTACGTTC.

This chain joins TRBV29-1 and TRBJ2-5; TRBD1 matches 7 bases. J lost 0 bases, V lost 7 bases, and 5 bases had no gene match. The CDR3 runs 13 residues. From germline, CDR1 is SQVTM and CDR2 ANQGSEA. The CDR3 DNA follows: TGCAGCGGAGGGGGACAGTACCAAGAGACCCAGTACTTC. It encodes CSGGGQYQETQYF.

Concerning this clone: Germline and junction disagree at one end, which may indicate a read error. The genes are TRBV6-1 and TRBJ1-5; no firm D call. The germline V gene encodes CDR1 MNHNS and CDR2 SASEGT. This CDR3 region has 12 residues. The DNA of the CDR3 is TGTGCTAGCAGTGACTGGGCTCAGCCCCAGCATTTT. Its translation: CASSDWAQPQHF.

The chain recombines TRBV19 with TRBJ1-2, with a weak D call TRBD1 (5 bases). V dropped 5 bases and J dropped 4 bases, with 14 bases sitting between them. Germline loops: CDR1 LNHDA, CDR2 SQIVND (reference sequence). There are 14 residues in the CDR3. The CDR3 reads CASSPGRDLYGYTF. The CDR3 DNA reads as TGTGCCAGTAGTCCCGGACGGGACCTCTATGGCTACACCTTC.

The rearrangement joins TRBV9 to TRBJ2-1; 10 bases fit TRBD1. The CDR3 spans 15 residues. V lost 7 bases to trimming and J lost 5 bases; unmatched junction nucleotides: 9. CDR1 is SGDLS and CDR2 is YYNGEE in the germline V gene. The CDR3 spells CASGRQGATDNEQFF. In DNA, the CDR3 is TGTGCCAGCGGAAGACAGGGGGCGACGGACAATGAGCAGTTCTTC. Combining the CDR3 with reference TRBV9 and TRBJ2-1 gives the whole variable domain DSGVTQTPKHLITATGQRVTLRCSPRSGDLSVYWYQQSLDQGLQFLIQYYNGEERAKGNILERFSAQQFPDLHSELNLSSLELGDSALYFCASGRQGATDNEQFFGPGTRLTVL.

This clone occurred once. The CDR3 loop is CASSQGLGQTEETQYF. In DNA form, the CDR3 reads TGTGCCAGCAGCCAGGGTTTGGGACAGACTGAAGAGACCCAGTACTTC. The V and J genes are TRBV4-2 and TRBJ2-5; 7 nucleotides line up with TRBD1. V was clipped by 3 bases and J by 3 bases; unmatched bases: 10. CDR1 is LGHNA and CDR2 is YNFKEQ in the germline V gene. The CDR3 is 16 amino acids.

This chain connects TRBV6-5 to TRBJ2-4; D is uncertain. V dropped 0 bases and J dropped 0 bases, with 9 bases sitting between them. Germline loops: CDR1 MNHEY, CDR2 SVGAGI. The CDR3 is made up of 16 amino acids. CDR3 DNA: TGTGCCAGCAGTTACTCGATTGATGTAGCCAAAAACATTCAGTACTTC. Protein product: CASSYSIDVAKNIQYF.

CDR3 region: CASSEQPGGETEAFF. The CDR3 bases are TGTGCCAGCAGTGAACAACCAGGGGGCGAGACTGAAGCTTTCTTT. The chain uses TRBV6-1 and TRBJ1-1; 8 bases fit TRBD1. V lost 2 bases to trimming and J lost 5 bases; unmatched junction nucleotides: 7. Germline values: CDR1 MNHNS, CDR2 SASEGT. The CDR3 has 15 residues.

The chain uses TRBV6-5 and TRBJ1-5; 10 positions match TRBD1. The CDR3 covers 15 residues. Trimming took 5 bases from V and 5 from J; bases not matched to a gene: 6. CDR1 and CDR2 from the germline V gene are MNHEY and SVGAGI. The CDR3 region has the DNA TGTGCCAGCAGTCAACCGACAGGGGGCGATCAGCCCCAGCATTTT. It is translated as CASSQPTGGDQPQHF.

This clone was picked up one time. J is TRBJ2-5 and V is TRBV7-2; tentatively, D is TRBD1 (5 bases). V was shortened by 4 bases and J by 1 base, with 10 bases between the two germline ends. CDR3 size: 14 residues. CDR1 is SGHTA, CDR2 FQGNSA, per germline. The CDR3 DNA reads TGTGCCAGCAGCTACGACAGTGTCCAAGAGACCCAGTACTTC. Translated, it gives CASSYDSVQETQYF.

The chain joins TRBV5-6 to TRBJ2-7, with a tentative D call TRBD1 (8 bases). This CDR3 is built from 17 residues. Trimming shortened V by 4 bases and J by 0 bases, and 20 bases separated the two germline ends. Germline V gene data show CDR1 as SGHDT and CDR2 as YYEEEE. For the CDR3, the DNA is TGTGCCAGCAGCCTCTTCCGGGGGGACAGGCTCTCCTACGAGCAGTACTTC. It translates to CASSLFRGDRLSYEQYF.

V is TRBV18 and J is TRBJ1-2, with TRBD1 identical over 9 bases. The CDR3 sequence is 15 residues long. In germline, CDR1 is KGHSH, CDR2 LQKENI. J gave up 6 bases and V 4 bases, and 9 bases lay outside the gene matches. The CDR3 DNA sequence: TGTGCCAGCTCACGATCCTCCGGGACAGGGAATGGCTACACCTTC. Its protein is CASSRSSGTGNGYTF.

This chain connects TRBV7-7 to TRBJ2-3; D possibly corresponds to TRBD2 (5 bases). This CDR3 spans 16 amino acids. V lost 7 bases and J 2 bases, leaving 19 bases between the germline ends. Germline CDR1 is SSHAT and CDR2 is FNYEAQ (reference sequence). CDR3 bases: TGTGCCAGCACCTTCCTGGGAGCCCGCTTCACAGATACGCAGTATTTT. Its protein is CASTFLGARFTDTQYF.

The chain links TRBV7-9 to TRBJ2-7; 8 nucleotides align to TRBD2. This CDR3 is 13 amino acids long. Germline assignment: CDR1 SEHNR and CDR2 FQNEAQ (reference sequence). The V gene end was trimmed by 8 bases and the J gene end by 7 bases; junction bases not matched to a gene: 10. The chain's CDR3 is CASGTGGPGEQYF. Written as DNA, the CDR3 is TGTGCCAGCGGTACGGGAGGGCCCGGGGAGCAGTACTTC.

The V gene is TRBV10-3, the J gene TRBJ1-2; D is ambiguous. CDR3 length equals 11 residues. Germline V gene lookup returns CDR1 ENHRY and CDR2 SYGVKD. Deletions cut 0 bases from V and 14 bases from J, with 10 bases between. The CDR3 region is CAISESWTATF. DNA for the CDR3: TGTGCCATCAGTGAGTCGTGGACCGCGACCTTC.

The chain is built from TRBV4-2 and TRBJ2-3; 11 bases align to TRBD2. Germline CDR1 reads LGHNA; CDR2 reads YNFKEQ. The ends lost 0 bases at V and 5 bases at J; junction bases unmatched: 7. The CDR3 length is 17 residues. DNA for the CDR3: TGTGCCAGCAGCCAAGAGATAGCGGGGGGGTCTCGAGATACGCAGTATTTT. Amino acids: CASSQEIAGGSRDTQYF.

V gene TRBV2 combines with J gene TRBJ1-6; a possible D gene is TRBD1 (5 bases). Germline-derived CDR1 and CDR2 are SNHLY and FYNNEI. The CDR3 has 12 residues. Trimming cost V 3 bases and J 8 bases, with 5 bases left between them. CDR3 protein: CASSETDSPLHF. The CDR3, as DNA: TGTGCCAGCAGTGAGACAGATTCACCCCTCCACTTT.

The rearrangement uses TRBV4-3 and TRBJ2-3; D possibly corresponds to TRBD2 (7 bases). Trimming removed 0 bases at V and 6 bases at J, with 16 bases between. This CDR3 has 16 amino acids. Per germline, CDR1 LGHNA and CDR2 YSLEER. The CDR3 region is CASSQDSGGAGDTQYF. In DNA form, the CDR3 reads TGCGCCAGCAGCCAAGACTCTGGGGGGGCTGGGGATACGCAGTATTTT.

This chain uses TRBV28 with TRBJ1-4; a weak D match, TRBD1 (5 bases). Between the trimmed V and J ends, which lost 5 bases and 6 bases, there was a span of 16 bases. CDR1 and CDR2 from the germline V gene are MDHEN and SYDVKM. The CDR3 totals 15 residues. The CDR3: CASSLRGLRDEKLFF. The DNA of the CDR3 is TGTGCCAGCAGTCTCCGGGGCCTCCGCGATGAAAAACTGTTTTTT.

CDR3 loop: CASSQGGDLYYGYTF. CDR3 DNA sequence: TGCGCCAGCAGCCAAGGCGGCGACCTCTACTATGGCTACACCTTC. The gene calls are TRBV4-1 and TRBJ1-2; no reliable D call. Germline assignment: CDR1 MGHRA and CDR2 YSYEKL. V was clipped by 1 base and J by 3 bases, with 12 bases between them. This CDR3 is built from 15 residues.

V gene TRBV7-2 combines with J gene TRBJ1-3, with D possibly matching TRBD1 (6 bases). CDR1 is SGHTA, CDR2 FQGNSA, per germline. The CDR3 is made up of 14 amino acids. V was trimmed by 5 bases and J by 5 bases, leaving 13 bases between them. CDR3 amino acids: CASSPGAWRNTIYF. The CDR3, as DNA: TGTGCCAGCAGCCCAGGGGCGTGGAGAAACACCATATATTTT.

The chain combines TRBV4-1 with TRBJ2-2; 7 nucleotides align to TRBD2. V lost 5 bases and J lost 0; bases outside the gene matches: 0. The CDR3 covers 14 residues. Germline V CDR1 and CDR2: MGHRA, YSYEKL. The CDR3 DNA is TGCGCCAGCAGCGGGACTACGAACACCGGGGAGCTGTTTTTT. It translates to CASSGTTNTGELFF.

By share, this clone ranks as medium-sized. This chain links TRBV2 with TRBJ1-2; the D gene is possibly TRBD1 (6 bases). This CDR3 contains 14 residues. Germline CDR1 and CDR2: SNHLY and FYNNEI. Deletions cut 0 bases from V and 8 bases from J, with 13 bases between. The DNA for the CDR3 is TGTGCCAGCAGTGAAGCCAGGGGTCGCGACGGCTACACCTTC. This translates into CASSEARGRDGYTF.